These 12 T cell receptor beta chains were sequenced from one sample in a study of T cell responses to AZD1222 COVID-19 vaccine. Measured with immunoSEQ multiplex PCR; TCRdb has only the in-frame clones, and not every one. This table holds roughly 150,000 clones, roughly 90% found once. The starting material was peripheral blood, obtained on day 0 of AZD1222 vaccination. These receptors came from an adult in good health.

The genes are TRBV20-1 and TRBJ1-3; no clear D. CDR3 length: 11 residues. V shed 3 bases and J shed 4 bases, with 4 bases lying between them. Germline CDR1 reads DFQATT; CDR2 reads SNEGSKA (reference sequence). CDR3 amino acids: CSASYGNTIYF. In DNA, the CDR3 is TGCAGTGCTAGTTACGGAAACACCATATATTTT.

V usage is TRBV5-1 and J usage is TRBJ2-3; 10 bases agree with TRBD2. The trim removed 0 bases at V and 6 bases at J, leaving 10 bases unmatched. The V gene's germline CDR1 is SGHRS and CDR2 YFSETQ. The CDR3 covers 17 residues. Here the CDR3 DNA reads TGCGCCAGCAGCTTGGACGGTCTAGCGGGAGACACGGATACGCAGTATTTT. It is translated as CASSLDGLAGDTDTQYF.

The chain has TRBV7-9 and TRBJ2-5; D perhaps matches TRBD1 (5 bases). CDR1 is SEHNR, CDR2 FQNEAQ, per germline (reference sequence). CDR3 size: 14 residues. V lost 5 bases and J lost 2, with 12 bases in between. The CDR3 is CASSLRQPQETQYF. The CDR3 DNA is TGTGCCAGCAGCCTGCGACAGCCTCAAGAGACCCAGTACTTC.

This clone appeared a few times. The gene calls are TRBV7-9 and TRBJ1-4, with D unresolved. V lost 1 base to trimming and J lost 1 base, with 10 bases between them. The CDR3 runs 16 residues. Germline CDR1 reads SEHNR; CDR2 reads FQNEAQ (reference sequence). DNA for the CDR3: TGTGCCAGCAGCTTAGACCCTCTTCGAACTAATGAAAAACTGTTTTTT. Its translation is CASSLDPLRTNEKLFF. Based on the CDR3 plus reference TRBV7-9 and TRBJ1-4, the full variable domain is DTGVSQNPRHKITKRGQNVTFRCDPISEHNRLYWYRQTLGQGPEFLTYFQNEAQLEKSRLLSDRFSAERPKGSFSTLEIQRTEQGDSAMYLCASSLDPLRTNEKLFFGSGTQLSVL.

This clone was detected only a few times. The chain employs TRBV19 and TRBJ2-3; 12 bases line up with TRBD2. Germline V lookup: CDR1 LNHDA, CDR2 SQIVND (reference sequence). This CDR3 is 15 amino acids long. With 5 bases clipped from V and 3 bases from J, the junction kept 3 bases outside the gene matches. The CDR3 DNA follows: TGTGCCAGTAGTCGGACTAGCGGGGAGACAGATACGCAGTATTTT. It translates to CASSRTSGETDTQYF.

CDR3 residues: CASSQDRGVNEKLFF. As DNA, the CDR3 is TGTGCCAGCAGCCAAGATAGAGGCGTGAATGAAAAACTGTTTTTT. This sequence joins TRBV14 and TRBJ1-4; no firm D call. This CDR3 contains 15 residues. The V gene's germline CDR1 is SGHDN and CDR2 FVKESK. V was pared by 0 bases and J by 5 bases, with 10 bases between.

The chain has TRBV11-3 and TRBJ1-4, with a possible D match to TRBD1 (6 bases). The length of the CDR3 is 15 residues. Germline CDR1 SGHNT, CDR2 YENEEA. V was cut by 6 bases and J by 0 bases, with 11 bases left in between. CDR3 protein: CASRRTGSTNEKLFF. The CDR3 DNA reads TGTGCCAGCAGGCGCACAGGGTCAACTAATGAAAAACTGTTTTTT.

The V call is TRBV7-9, the J call TRBJ1-2; D call uncertain. Germline V gene data show CDR1 as SEHNR and CDR2 as FQNEAQ (reference sequence). CDR3 length equals 12 residues. V was trimmed by 4 bases and J by 4 bases, leaving 7 bases between them. As DNA, the CDR3 is TGTGCCAGCAGCTCCAGGACCTATGGCTACACCTTC. This sequence encodes CASSSRTYGYTF.

The chain has TRBV2 and TRBJ1-5, with 7 bases identical to TRBD1. Looked up from germline, CDR1 is SNHLY and CDR2 is FYNNEI. The CDR3 is 14 residues long. After removal of 6 bases from V and 1 base from J, the junction contained 3 bases not matched to a gene. The CDR3 loop is CASRTGPSNQPQHF. CDR3 sequence (DNA): TGTGCCAGCAGGACAGGGCCCAGCAATCAGCCCCAGCATTTT.

This clone was observed a single time. V and J are TRBV15 and TRBJ1-2; D perhaps matches TRBD1 (5 bases). Trimming took off 0 bases at V and 1 base at J, with 15 bases between the two ends. CDR1 and CDR2 from the germline V gene are LNHNV and YYDKDF (reference sequence). This CDR3 contains 17 residues. The CDR3 sequence is CATSRDSGVGGNYGYTF. CDR3 DNA sequence: TGTGCCACCAGCAGAGATTCGGGTGTCGGGGGTAACTATGGCTACACCTTC.

V gene TRBV10-3 combines with J gene TRBJ2-7; 7 bases are a match to TRBD1. CDR3 size: 14 residues. The V gene's germline CDR1 is ENHRY and CDR2 SYGVKD. J lost 2 bases, V lost 3 bases, and 4 bases had no gene match. As DNA, the CDR3 is TGTGCCATCAGTGACGACAGGGCGGCCTACGAGCAGTACTTC. Translating it yields CAISDDRAAYEQYF.

This clone was counted between two and nine times. The genes are TRBV4-3 and TRBJ2-5; possible D gene TRBD2, 6 bases. The CDR3 contains 15 residues. Per the germline V gene, CDR1 is LGHNA and CDR2 is YSLEER. The ends were cut back, 3 bases at V and 4 bases at J, with 15 bases in the middle. This CDR3 reads CASSHTGAEGETQYF. Here the CDR3 DNA reads TGCGCCAGCAGCCACACGGGAGCTGAGGGAGAGACCCAGTACTTC.